The clone carrying this T cell receptor beta chain was found many times. The junction does not match germline at one end; this may be a read error. The CDR3 covers 15 residues. Germline assignment: CDR1 SGHTA and CDR2 FQGNSA. These data come from a study of T cells in Graves' hyperthyroidism and ophthalmopathy. Amplified regions were TCR beta CDR3 sequences from RNA transcripts. The HTBI primer set drove a first-round RT-PCR of the TCR CDR3. MiXCR, applied by TCRdb to the multiplex PCR reads, yields one record per CDR3 protein. This table holds 600,000 or so distinct CDR3 sequences, around 15% found once.

The rearrangement uses TRBV7-2 and TRBJ2-3; 10 bases match TRBD2. Sequences were obtained from blood. This sequence was found in a woman aged 45-65 years with Graves' ophthalmopathy. The CDR3 bases are TGTGCCAGCAGCCTTCGGACTAGCGGCACATATACGCAGTATTTT. Residues: CASSLRTSGTYTQYF.